This TCR beta chain was observed in a study of T cell responses to AZD1222 COVID-19 vaccine (TCRdb year 2021). About the study as a whole: AZD1222 recipients given second doses at about 4 weeks or at about 12 weeks were pooled, since spike-specific TCR depth and breadth were not found to differ between the two schedules. A total of around 240 trial participants underwent TCR sequencing, of whom roughly 210 received two doses of AZD1222 and some 25 received two doses of the MenACWY control vaccine. Enrollment into the trials was organized by age into subgroups of 18-55, 56-69 and 70-plus years, and those subgroups contained approximately 150, 30 and 60 TCR-sequenced participants, respectively. The investigation overall reported the following: Because no day 14 peak-response samples were available, repertoires were characterized only after the peak T cell response. Reportedly, almost half of the unique spike-specific TCRs recognized epitopes lying outside the regions that are mutated in the B.1.351 and B.1.1.7 variants. The 56-69-year group was small, and its depth increase did not reach significance, likely because of low power. Conclusions about previously exposed vaccinees are limited because only five to seven AZD1222 recipients were SARS-CoV-2 seropositive at baseline. Participants were mostly white British and included more females than males, and it was suggested by the authors that clonal diversity may have been underestimated. After two AZD1222 doses, both the breadth and the depth of spike-specific TCRs were significantly higher than at day 0 and than in MenACWY recipients. The whole spike protein was spanned by vaccine-associated CD4 TCRs, and dominant responses were seen in regions 160-218 and 743-854.

The CDR3 regions of human TCRbeta chains were analyzed by immunosequencing. The original methods were these. TCRs in the repertoires were matched against a reference library of SARS-CoV-2-specific TCRs that had been generated with the MIRA antigen-specificity platform. Breadth was defined as the fraction of unique TCRs that were SARS-CoV-2-associated. Depth was defined as the fraction of total T cells that were SARS-CoV-2-associated. Using the MIRA data, every spike-specific TCR was mapped to the spike region that the TCR reacted to and assigned to either a CD4 or a CD8 class. Log10-transformed breadth and depth values were compared by one-way ANOVA with Sidak's multiple comparisons tests. TCRdb took this table from immuneACCESS and kept in-frame rearrangements with V and J called. Such tables lack part of the clones; where checked against another copy, unresolved V genes explain under half of the gap, and the rest is unexplained. For V, J and clone size, that table is used; D and trimming come from the DNA. The sample table lists more than 150,000 clones, 90% of them with a count of one. In total, the top ten clones hold 1.8% of the sample.

Taken from cysteine to phenylalanine, the CDR3 has 15 residues. Left in the record is the CDR3 DNA by itself, 45 bases read in frame from the first base. V gives up 0 bases and J gives up 7 bases, and the segment between their germline ends measures 13 bases. For CDR1 and CDR2, the germline V gene lists LGHNA and YNFKEQ. The sample's time point label, decoded: baseline before first vaccination. Vaccinee samples came from UK trials COV001 and COV002, including a single-blind randomized controlled phase 2/3 trial of AZD1222 (ChAdOx1 nCoV-19) in healthy adults. For TCRbeta chain sequencing, PBMC samples from trial participants were taken at day 0 and at day 28 after the second dose. There are a few counts of this clone. Its cognate antigen has yet to be identified. No per-base quality is available; no much larger clone lies one base away.

The chain uses TRBV4-2 and TRBJ1-5, with the D gene call left open. This sequence originates from an adult in good health. The sample was peripheral blood, taken on day 0 of AZD1222 vaccination. The sequenced DNA is TGTGCCAGCAGCCAAGAGTTCCTTGACGCACAGCCCCAGCATTTT. The translation is CASSQEFLDAQPQHF.